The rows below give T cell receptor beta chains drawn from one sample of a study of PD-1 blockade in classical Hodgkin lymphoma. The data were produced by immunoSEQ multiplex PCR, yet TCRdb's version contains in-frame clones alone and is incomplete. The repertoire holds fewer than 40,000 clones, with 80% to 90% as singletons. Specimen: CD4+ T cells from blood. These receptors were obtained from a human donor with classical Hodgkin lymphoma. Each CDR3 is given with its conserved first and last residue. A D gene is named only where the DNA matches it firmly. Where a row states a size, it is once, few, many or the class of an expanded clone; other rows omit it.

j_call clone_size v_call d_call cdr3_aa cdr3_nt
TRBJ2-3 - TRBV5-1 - CASSLVPGTDTQYF TGCGCCAGCAGCTTGGTCCCAGGGACAGATACGCAGTATTTT
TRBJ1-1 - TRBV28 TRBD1 CASSLRDRNTEAFF TGTGCCAGCAGTCTACGGGACAGAAACACTGAAGCTTTCTTT
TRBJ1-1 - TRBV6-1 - CASSEPDKAFF TGTGCCAGCAGTGAACCAGACAAAGCTTTCTTT
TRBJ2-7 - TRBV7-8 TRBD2 CASSLALRLAGLSYEQYF TGTGCCAGCAGCTTAGCTCTACGACTAGCGGGTCTTTCCTACGAGCAGTACTTC
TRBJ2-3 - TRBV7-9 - CASSLYVDTQYF TGTGCCAGCAGCTTATACGTAGATACGCAGTATTTT
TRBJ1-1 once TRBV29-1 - CSVCRDISGTEAFF TGCAGCGTTTGCCGGGACATCTCCGGCACTGAAGCTTTCTTT
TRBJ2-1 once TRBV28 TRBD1 CASSPRDRAVNEQFF TGTGCCAGCAGCCCCCGGGACAGGGCCGTTAATGAGCAGTTCTTC
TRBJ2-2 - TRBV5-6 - CASSLGFAGELFF TGTGCCAGCAGCTTAGGGTTTGCCGGGGAGCTGTTTTTT
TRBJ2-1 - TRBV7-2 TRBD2 CASSLHRPGGSSNEQFF TGTGCCAGCAGCTTACACCGTCCGGGAGGCTCGTCAAATGAGCAGTTCTTC
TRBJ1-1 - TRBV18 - CASSPQGVNTEAFF TGTGCCAGCTCACCACAAGGGGTGAACACTGAAGCTTTCTTT
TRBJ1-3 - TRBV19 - CASSGERTVSGNTIYF TGTGCCAGTAGTGGAGAAAGAACGGTCTCTGGAAACACCATATATTTT
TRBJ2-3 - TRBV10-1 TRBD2 CASSRTSGAADTQYF TGCGCCAGCAGTCGTACTAGCGGGGCCGCAGATACGCAGTATTTT
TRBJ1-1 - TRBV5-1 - CASSDRSLMNTEAFF TGCGCCAGCAGCGATAGGAGTTTAATGAACACTGAAGCTTTCTTT
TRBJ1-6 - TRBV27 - CASIFFVKSSYNSPLHF TGTGCCAGCATCTTTTTTGTTAAAAGCTCCTATAATTCACCCCTCCACTTT
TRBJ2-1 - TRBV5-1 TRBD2 CASSFLQRDANEQFF TGCGCCAGCAGCTTTCTCCAGCGGGACGCCAATGAGCAGTTCTTC
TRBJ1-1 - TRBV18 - CASSPRMKGTEATEAFF TGTGCCAGCTCACCAAGGATGAAGGGCACTGAAGCTACTGAAGCTTTCTTT
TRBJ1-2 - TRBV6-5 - CASSQSGAGGYTF TGTGCCAGCAGTCAAAGCGGTGCCGGTGGCTACACCTTC
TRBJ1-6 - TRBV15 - CATSRDQVDNSPLHF TGTGCCACCAGCAGAGATCAAGTGGATAATTCACCCCTCCACTTT
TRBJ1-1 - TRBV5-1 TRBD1 CASSLGGGWGTEAFF TGCGCCAGCAGCTTGGGAGGGGGCTGGGGCACTGAAGCTTTCTTT
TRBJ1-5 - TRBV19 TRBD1 CASRQGGVSNQPQHF TGTGCCAGCCGGCAGGGGGGGGTAAGCAATCAGCCCCAGCATTTT
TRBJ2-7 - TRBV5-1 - CASVSGAGEQYF TGCGCCAGCGTGTCGGGGGCGGGCGAGCAGTACTTC
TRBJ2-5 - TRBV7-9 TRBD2 CASSSSGTQETQYF TGTGCCAGCAGTTCTAGCGGGACTCAAGAGACCCAGTACTTC
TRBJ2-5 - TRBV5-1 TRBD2 CASSRTRGGGMQTQYF TGCGCCAGCAGCCGGACCCGGGGCGGGGGGATGCAGACCCAGTACTTC
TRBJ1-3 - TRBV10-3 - CAISEGYLRNTIYF TGTGCCATCAGTGAGGGATACCTAAGAAACACCATATATTTT
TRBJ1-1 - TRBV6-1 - CASSEDRNTEAFF TGTGCCAGCAGTGAAGACAGGAACACTGAAGCTTTCTTT
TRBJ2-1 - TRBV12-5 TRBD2 CASGPGTSGGPNNEQFF TGTGCTAGTGGTCCCGGGACTAGCGGTGGACCAAACAATGAGCAGTTCTTC
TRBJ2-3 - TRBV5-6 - CASSPFAAGQYF TGTGCCAGCAGCCCTTTTGCGGCGGGGCAGTATTTT
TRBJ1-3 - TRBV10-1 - CASWDGAGNTIYF TGCGCCAGCTGGGATGGTGCTGGAAACACCATATATTTT
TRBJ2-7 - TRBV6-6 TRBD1 CASSLQGAYEQYF TGTGCCAGCAGCTTGCAGGGGGCATACGAGCAGTACTTC
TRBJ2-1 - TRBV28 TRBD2 CASNLSGRASEQFF TGTGCCAGCAATTTGAGCGGGAGGGCCTCTGAGCAGTTCTTC
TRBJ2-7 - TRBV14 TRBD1 CASSPLWDRDYEQYF TGTGCCAGCAGCCCCCTCTGGGACAGGGACTACGAGCAGTACTTC
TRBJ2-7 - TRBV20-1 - CSAAPSYEQYF TGCAGTGCTGCCCCCTCCTACGAGCAGTACTTC
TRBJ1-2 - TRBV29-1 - CSVSATYFRQGLGYTF TGCAGCGTTTCCGCCACGTACTTTAGGCAGGGCCTTGGCTACACCTTC
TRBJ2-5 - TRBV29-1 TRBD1 CSVTDRGLRETQYF TGCAGCGTCACCGACAGGGGGCTGCGAGAGACCCAGTACTTC
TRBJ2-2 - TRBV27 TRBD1 CASRSDRGSPYTGELFF TGTGCCAGCAGATCGGACAGGGGAAGTCCTTACACCGGGGAGCTGTTTTTT
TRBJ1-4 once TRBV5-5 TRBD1 CASSPRTGGSTNEKLFF TGTGCCAGCAGCCCCCGGACAGGGGGGTCGACTAATGAAAAACTGTTTTTT
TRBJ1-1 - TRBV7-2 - CASSLDGRARNTEAFF TGTGCCAGCAGCTTAGATGGACGAGCCCGGAACACTGAAGCTTTCTTT
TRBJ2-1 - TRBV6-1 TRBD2 CASSEEVAGGPRGEQFF TGTGCCAGCAGTGAAGAGGTAGCGGGAGGGCCAAGGGGTGAGCAGTTCTTC
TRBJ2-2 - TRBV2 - CASKRTENTGELFF TGTGCCAGCAAGAGAACAGAGAACACCGGGGAGCTGTTTTTT
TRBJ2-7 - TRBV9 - CASSASLNYEQYF TGTGCCAGCAGCGCCTCCCTCAACTACGAGCAGTACTTC
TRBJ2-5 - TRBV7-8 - CASSFLVAAQETQYF TGTGCCAGCAGCTTTCTTGTGGCGGCCCAAGAGACCCAGTACTTC
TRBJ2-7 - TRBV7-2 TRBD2 CASSPSGRDEQYF TGTGCCAGCAGCCCGAGCGGGAGGGACGAGCAGTACTTC
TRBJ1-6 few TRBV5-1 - CASSLGRGLGSPLHF TGCGCCAGCAGCTTGGGTCGGGGCTTGGGTTCACCCCTCCACTTT
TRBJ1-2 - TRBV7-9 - CASSLMDHYGYTF TGTGCCAGCAGCTTAATGGACCACTATGGCTACACCTTC
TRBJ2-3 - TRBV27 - CASSRTVGYGTDTQYF TGTGCCAGCAGTCGCACCGTAGGTTATGGCACAGATACGCAGTATTTT
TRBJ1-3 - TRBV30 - CAWSRTPSGNTIYF TGTGCCTGGAGTAGGACCCCCTCTGGAAACACCATATATTTT